Each of the 4 T cell receptor beta chains below was sequenced from the same sample in a study of cytomegalovirus exposure and HLA in healthy donors. Primers for the PCR totalled 60 Vbeta and 13 Jbeta. This table comes from immunoSEQ multiplex PCR, and its TCRdb copy is limited to in-frame clones, with some not included. The sample yields fewer than 150,000 clones, roughly 77% seen once. Sequenced input: PBMCs. These receptors came from a woman aged 25-40 years in good health and CMV-seronegative.

The chain uses TRBV7-3 and TRBJ2-5, with D maybe TRBD1 (5 bases). This CDR3 contains 13 residues. The germline V gene has CDR1 SGHTA and CDR2 FQGTGA. The germline V and J ends were trimmed by 5 bases and 0 bases, with 7 bases remaining between them. CDR3 bases: TGTGCCAGCAGCCGACAGAACCAAGAGACCCAGTACTTC. It is translated as CASSRQNQETQYF.

V is TRBV7-3 and J is TRBJ2-1, with TRBD2 matching over 11 bases. Germline V lookup: CDR1 SGHTA, CDR2 FQGTGA. With 6 bases clipped from V and 10 bases from J, the junction kept 11 bases outside the gene matches. This CDR3 contains 15 residues. CDR3 residues: CASSQGLAGGSEQFF. The CDR3 DNA reads as TGTGCCAGCAGTCAAGGCCTAGCGGGGGGCTCGGAGCAGTTCTTC.

V and J are TRBV5-5 and TRBJ1-6, with TRBD1 identical over 8 bases. This CDR3 spans 16 amino acids. The ends lost 1 base at V and 5 bases at J; junction bases unmatched: 5. From germline, CDR1 is SGHKS and CDR2 YYEKEE (reference sequence). The CDR3 here is CASSLQGANNNSPLHF. The CDR3 DNA follows: TGTGCCAGCAGCTTGCAGGGGGCAAATAATAATTCACCCCTCCACTTT.

This chain uses TRBV11-2 with TRBJ2-5; 11 bases agree with TRBD2. Looked up from germline, CDR1 is SGHAT and CDR2 is FQNNGV. Germline trimming cut 5 bases from V and 7 bases from J; bases unmatched to any gene: 18. The CDR3 length is 18 residues. The CDR3, as DNA: TGTGCCAGCAGCAAGACTAGCGGGAAGTCTGAGAATCGCGGGACCCAGTACTTC. This codes for CASSKTSGKSENRGTQYF.